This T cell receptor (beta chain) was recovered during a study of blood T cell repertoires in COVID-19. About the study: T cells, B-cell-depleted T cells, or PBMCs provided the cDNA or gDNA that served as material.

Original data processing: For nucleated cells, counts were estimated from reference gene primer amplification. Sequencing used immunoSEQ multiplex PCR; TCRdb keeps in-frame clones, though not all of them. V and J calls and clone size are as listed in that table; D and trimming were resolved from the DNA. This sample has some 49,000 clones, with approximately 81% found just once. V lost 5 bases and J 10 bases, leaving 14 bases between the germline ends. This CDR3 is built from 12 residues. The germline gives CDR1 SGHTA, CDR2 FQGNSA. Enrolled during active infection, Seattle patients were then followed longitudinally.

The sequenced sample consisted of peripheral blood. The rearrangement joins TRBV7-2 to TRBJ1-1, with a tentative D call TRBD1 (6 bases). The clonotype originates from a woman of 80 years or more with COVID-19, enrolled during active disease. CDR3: CASSQTGSRAFF. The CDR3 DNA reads TGTGCCAGCAGCCAGACAGGCTCAAGAGCTTTCTTT.